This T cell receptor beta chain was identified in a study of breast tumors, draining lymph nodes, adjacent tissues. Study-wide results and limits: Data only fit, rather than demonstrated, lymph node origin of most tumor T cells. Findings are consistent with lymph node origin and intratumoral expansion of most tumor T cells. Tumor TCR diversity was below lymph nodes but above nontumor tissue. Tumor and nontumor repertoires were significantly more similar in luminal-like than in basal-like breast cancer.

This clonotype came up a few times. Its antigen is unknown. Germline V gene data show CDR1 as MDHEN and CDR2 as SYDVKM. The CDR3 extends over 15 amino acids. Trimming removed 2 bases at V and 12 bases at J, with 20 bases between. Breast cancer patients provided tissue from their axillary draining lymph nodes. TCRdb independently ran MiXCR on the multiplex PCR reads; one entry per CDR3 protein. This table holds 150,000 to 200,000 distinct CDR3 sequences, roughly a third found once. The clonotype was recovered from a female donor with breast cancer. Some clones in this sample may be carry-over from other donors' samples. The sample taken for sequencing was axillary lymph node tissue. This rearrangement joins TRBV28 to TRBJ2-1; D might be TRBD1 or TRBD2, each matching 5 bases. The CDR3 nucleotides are TGTGCCAGCAGTTTAGTCTGGGGGAGCCAGATGGGGCAGTTCTTC. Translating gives CASSLVWGSQMGQFF.